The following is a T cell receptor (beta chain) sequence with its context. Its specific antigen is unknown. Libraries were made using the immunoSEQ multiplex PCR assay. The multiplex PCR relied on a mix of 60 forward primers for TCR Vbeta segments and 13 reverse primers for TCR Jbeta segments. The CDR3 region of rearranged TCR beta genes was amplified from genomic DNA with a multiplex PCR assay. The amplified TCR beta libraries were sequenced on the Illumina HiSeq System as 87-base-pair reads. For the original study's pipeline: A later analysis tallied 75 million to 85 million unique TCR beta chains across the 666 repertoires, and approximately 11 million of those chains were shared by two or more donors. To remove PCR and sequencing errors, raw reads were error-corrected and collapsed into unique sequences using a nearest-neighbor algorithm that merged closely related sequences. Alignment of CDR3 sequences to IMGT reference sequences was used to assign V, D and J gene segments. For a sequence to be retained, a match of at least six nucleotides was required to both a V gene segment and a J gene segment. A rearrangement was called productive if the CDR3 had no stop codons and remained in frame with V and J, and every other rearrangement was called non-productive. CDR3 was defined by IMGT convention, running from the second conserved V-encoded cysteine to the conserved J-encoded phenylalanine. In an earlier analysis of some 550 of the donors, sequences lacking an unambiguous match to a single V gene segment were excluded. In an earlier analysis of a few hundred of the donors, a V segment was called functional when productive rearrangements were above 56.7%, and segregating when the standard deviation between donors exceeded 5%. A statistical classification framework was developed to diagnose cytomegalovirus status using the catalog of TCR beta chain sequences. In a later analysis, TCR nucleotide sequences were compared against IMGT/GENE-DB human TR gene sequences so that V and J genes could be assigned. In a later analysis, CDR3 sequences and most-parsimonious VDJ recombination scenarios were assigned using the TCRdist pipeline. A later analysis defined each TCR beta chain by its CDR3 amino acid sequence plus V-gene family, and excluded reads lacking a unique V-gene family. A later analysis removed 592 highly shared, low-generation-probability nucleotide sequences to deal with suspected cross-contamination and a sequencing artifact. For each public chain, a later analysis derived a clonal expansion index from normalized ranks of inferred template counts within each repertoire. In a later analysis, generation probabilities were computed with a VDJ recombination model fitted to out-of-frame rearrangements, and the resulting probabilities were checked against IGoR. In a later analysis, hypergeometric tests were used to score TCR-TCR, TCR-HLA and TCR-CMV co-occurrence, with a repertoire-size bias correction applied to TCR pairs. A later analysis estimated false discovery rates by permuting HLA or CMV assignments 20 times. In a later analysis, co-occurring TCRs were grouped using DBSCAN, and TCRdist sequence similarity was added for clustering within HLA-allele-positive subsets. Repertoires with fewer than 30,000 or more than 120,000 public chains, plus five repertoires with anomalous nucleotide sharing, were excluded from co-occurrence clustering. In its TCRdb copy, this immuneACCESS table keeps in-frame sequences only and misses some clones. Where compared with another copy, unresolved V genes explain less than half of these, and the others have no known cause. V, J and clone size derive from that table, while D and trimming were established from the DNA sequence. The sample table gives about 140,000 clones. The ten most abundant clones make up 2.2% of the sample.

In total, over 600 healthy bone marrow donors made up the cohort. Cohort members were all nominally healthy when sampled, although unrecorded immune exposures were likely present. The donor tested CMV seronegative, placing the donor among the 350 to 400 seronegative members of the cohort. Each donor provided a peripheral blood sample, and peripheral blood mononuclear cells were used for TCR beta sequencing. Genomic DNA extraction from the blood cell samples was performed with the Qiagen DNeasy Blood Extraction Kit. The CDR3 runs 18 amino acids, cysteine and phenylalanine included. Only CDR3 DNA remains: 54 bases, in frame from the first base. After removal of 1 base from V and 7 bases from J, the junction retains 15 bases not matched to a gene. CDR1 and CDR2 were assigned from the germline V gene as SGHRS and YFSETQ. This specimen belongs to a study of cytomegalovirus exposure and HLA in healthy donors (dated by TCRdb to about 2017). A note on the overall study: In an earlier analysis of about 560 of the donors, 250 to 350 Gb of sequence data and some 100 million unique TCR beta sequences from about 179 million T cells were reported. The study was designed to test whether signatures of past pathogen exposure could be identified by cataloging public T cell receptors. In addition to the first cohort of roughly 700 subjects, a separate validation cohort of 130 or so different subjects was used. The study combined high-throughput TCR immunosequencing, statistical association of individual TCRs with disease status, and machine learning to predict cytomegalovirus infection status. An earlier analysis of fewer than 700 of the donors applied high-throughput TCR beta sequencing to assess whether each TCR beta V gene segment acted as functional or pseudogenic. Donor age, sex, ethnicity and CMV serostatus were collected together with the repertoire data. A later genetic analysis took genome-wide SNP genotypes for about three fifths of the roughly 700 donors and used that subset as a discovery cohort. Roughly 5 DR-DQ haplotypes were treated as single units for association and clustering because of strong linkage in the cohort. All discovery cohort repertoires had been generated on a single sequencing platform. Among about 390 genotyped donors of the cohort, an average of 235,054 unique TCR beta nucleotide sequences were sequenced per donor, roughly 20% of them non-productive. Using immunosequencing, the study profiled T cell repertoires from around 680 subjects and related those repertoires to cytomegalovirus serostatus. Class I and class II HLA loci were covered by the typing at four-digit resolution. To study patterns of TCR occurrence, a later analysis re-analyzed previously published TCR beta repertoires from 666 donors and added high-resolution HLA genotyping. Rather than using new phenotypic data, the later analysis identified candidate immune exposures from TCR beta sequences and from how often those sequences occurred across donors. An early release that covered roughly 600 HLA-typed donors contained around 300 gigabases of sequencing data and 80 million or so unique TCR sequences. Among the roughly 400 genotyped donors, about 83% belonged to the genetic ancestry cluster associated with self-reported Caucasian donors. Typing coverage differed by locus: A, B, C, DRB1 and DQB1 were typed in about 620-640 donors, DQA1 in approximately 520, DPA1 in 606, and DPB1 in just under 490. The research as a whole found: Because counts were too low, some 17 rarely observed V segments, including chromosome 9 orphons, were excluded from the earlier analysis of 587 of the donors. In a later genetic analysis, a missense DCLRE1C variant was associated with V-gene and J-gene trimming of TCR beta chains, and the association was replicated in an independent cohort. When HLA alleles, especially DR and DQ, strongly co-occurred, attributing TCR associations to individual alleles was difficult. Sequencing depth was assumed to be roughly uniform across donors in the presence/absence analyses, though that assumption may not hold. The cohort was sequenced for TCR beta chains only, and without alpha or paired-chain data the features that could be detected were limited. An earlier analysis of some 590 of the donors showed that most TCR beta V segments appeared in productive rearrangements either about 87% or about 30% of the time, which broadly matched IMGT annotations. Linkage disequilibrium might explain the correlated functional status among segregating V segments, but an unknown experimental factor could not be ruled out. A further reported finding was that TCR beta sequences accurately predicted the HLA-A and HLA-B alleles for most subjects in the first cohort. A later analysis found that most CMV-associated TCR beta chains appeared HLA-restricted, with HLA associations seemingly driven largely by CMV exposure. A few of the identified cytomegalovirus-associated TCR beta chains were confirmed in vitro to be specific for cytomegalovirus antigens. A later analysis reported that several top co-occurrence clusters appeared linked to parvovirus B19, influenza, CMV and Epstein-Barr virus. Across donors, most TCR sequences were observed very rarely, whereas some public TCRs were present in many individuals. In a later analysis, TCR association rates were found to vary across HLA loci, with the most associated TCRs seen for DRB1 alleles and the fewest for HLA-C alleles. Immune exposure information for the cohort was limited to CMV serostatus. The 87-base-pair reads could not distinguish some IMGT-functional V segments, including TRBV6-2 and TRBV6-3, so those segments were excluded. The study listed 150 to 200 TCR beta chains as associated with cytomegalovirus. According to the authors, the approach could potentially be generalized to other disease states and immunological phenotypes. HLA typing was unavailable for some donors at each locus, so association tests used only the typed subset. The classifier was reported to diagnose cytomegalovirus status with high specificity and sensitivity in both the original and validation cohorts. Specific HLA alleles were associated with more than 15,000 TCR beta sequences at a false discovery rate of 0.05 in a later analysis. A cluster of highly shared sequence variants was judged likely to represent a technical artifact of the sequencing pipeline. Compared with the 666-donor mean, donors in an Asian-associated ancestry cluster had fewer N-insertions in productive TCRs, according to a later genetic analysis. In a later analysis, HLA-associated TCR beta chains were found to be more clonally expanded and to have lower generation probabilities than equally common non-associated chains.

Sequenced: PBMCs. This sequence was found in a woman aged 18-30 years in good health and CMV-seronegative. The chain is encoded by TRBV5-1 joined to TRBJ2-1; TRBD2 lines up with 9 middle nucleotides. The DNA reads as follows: TGCGCCAGCAGCTTGTACACTCAGAGCGGGAGGTTTGGAAATGAGCAGTTCTTC. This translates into CASSLYTQSGRFGNEQFF.